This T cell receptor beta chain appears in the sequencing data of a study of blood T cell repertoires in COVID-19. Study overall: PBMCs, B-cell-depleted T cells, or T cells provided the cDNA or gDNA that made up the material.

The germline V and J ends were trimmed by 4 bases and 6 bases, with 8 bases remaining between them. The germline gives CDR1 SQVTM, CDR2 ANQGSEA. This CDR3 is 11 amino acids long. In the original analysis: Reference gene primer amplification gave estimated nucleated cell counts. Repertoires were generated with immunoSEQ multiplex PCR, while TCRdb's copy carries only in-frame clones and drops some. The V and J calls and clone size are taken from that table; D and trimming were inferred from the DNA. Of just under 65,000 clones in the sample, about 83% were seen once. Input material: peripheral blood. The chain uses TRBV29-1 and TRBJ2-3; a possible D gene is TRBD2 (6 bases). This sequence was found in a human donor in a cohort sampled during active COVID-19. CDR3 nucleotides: TGCAGCGTTGCCGCGGGGGATACGCAGTATTTT. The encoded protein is CSVAAGDTQYF.